Following are 4 T cell receptor beta chains from one sample sequenced in a study of cytomegalovirus exposure and HLA in healthy donors. Primers for the PCR totalled 60 Vbeta and 13 Jbeta. Using immunoSEQ multiplex PCR, the repertoire was profiled, and TCRdb retains in-frame clones only, with some absent. In the table there are 210,000 or so clones, around 89% of which are singletons. Sequenced material: PBMCs. Receptor source: a woman in her late teens or twenties in good health and CMV-seronegative.

In its sample, this clone was seen once. The chain carries TRBV25-1 and TRBJ2-5; TRBD1 matches at 8 bases. Per germline, CDR1 MGHDK and CDR2 SYGVNS. The CDR3 runs 14 residues. V gave up 5 bases and J gave up 5 bases; unmatched junction bases: 7. CDR3 in amino acids: CASSRTGYGETQYF. The CDR3 DNA reads as TGTGCCAGCAGTAGGACAGGGTACGGGGAGACCCAGTACTTC.

This clone was seen more than once but under ten times. The rearrangement links TRBV6-6 to TRBJ1-1, with 7 bases lining up with TRBD1. CDR3 length: 13 amino acids. Trimming cost V 5 bases and J 3 bases; bases outside gene matches: 3. CDR1 is MNHNY and CDR2 is SVGAGI in the germline V gene (reference sequence). The CDR3 sequence is CASSPQGDTEAFF. The CDR3 region has the DNA TGTGCCAGCAGTCCCCAGGGGGACACTGAAGCTTTCTTT.

The V gene is TRBV11-2, the J gene TRBJ1-5, with D uncertain. CDR1 and CDR2 from the germline V gene are SGHAT and FQNNGV. This CDR3 spans 12 amino acids. Trimming took off 3 bases at V and 6 bases at J, with 6 bases between the two ends. CDR3 DNA sequence: TGTGCCAGCAGCTTCCGGGGTCAGCCCCAGCATTTT. It yields the protein CASSFRGQPQHF.

The J gene is TRBJ1-6, the V gene TRBV5-6; a weak D match, TRBD1 (6 bases). This CDR3 is 17 amino acids long. The V gene lost 4 bases and the J gene lost 4 bases, with 18 bases spanning the gap. Germline CDR1 reads SGHDT; CDR2 reads YYEEEE. In nucleotides, the CDR3 is TGTGCCAGCAGCCACGGGACAATGGGCCCTTATAATTCACCCCTCCACTTT. The encoded protein is CASSHGTMGPYNSPLHF.